This T cell receptor beta chain was retrieved from a study of CD8 T cells in ankylosing spondylitis. Study-level findings and limits: Disease-linked clones had a CD8+ phenotype and relatively low frequency in peripheral blood. There was reportedly significant enrichment of clones that were disease-linked in matched ankylosing spondylitis synovial fluid. Some of these motif variants have turned up before, in reports on reactive arthritis synovial fluid and blood. Ankylosing spondylitis blood appeared to be characterized by a TCR beta motif of about 8 highly homologous variants.

Germline values: CDR1 MNHNY, CDR2 SVGAGI (reference sequence). Trimming pared 6 bases from V and 3 bases from J, leaving 12 bases between. This CDR3 has 13 amino acids. A quantitative 5'-RACE method, one with molecular barcodes, was used to make TCR beta libraries. One entry per CDR3 protein results from TCRdb running MiXCR on the 5' RACE reads. Of fewer than 750,000 distinct CDR3 sequences in the sample, roughly 19% were seen once. As concerns this clonotype: The target antigen is unknown.

The sample taken for sequencing was blood, either unsorted or a sorted T cell fraction (not recorded which). This chain uses TRBV6-6 with TRBJ2-7; perhaps TRBD1 as D (6 bases). The sequence came from a male donor with ankylosing spondylitis. The CDR3 DNA reads TGTGCCAGCAGAAGCCGGGACAACTACGAGCAGTACTTC. Translated: CASRSRDNYEQYF.